Below, one TCR beta chain is given with its context. Its antigen remains unidentified. The record originates from a study of CD8+CD57+ T cells in acquired aplastic anemia. For the study at large: Recorded DNA amounts for sorted CD4+ and CD8+ cells had an average of approximately 3.2 ug.

The V end lost 2 bases, the J end lost 1 base, and 8 bases lay between the germline ends. CDR1 ENHRY and CDR2 SYGVKD come from the germline V gene. The CDR3 covers 14 residues. Overall study findings and caveats: Patients and controls had CD8+ Simpson's diversity values that were not significantly distinct.

Sequencing was done on patients that had shown CD8+CD57+ cell expansion by flow cytometry. Severe acquired aplastic anemia was present in all patients. At blood sampling, none of the patients had yet received therapy. The use of genomic DNA as template underpinned the TCR beta VDJ and CDR3 profiling. TCRdb re-called the reads through MiXCR, storing one row per CDR3 protein. The sample includes 80,000 or so distinct CDR3 sequences, 70% of them seen just once. This receptor was taken from a human donor with aplastic anemia. Sequencing was done on a sample of sorted CD4+, CD8+, or CD8+CD57+ T cells (not recorded which) from PBMCs. The genes are TRBV10-3 and TRBJ1-2; the D gene is possibly TRBD1 (5 bases). The CDR3 reads CAISEDDSNYGYTF. The CDR3 nucleotides read TGTGCCATCAGTGAGGACGACAGTAACTATGGCTACACCTTC.